This entry lists 27 T cell receptor beta chains sequenced from one sample in a study of cytomegalovirus exposure and HLA in healthy donors. PCR involved 60 Vbeta and 13 Jbeta primers. Profiling relied on immunoSEQ multiplex PCR, and the TCRdb table lists in-frame clones only, not all of them. The data contain 150,000 to 200,000 clones, more than 75% of them singletons. Material for sequencing was PBMCs. These receptors were collected from a woman in her twenties or thirties in good health and CMV-seropositive.

This rearrangement joins TRBV18 to TRBJ1-3, with D possibly TRBD1 on 5 matching bases. Looked up from germline, CDR1 is KGHSH and CDR2 is LQKENI. V gave up 3 bases and J gave up 0 bases, with 12 bases separating them. This CDR3 comprises 16 residues. The CDR3 is CASSPRTSPSGNTIYF. CDR3 DNA: TGTGCCAGCTCACCGCGGACATCACCCTCTGGAAACACCATATATTTT.

This clone was recorded a few times. V and J are TRBV5-1 and TRBJ1-4, with 8 bases lining up with TRBD1. Unmatched junction bases numbered 5, after V lost 0 bases and J lost 7 bases. CDR3 length equals 15 residues. Germline CDR1 reads SGHRS; CDR2 reads YFSETQ. CDR3 residues: CASSLGGTGGEKLFF. The CDR3 bases are TGCGCCAGCAGCTTGGGGGGGACAGGAGGTGAAAAACTGTTTTTT.

This clone was observed a single time. The chain employs TRBV19 and TRBJ1-5; D is ambiguous. V lost 5 bases to trimming and J lost 5 bases, with 16 bases between them. Germline lookup yields CDR1 LNHDA and CDR2 SQIVND (reference sequence). The CDR3 is made up of 15 amino acids. This CDR3 reads CASSLQRSQDQPQHF. DNA for the CDR3: TGTGCCAGTAGTTTACAGCGGTCTCAAGATCAGCCCCAGCATTTT.

This rearrangement joins TRBV5-1 to TRBJ1-1; D not certain. The germline V gene has CDR1 SGHRS and CDR2 YFSETQ. This CDR3 contains 14 residues. V lost 0 bases and J 1 base, leaving 7 bases between the germline ends. In DNA form, the CDR3 reads TGCGCCAGCAGCTTGGTAATAGAGAACACTGAAGCTTTCTTT. The encoded protein is CASSLVIENTEAFF.

V and J are TRBV5-4 and TRBJ2-5, with 8 bases matching TRBD2. The end of the DNA fits TRBJ2-7 better, so the J call may be wrong. Germline V gene data show CDR1 as SGHNT and CDR2 as YYREEE (reference sequence). This CDR3 comprises 16 residues. CDR3 residues: CASSPGVLAGHGEQYF. The CDR3 bases are TGTGCCAGCAGCCCTGGGGTCCTAGCGGGTCACGGCGAGCAGTACTTC.

The chain's CDR3 is CASSQDGTGVYNEQFF. The CDR3 DNA follows: TGTGCCAGCAGCCAAGATGGGACAGGGGTCTACAATGAGCAGTTCTTC. The chain uses TRBV4-2 and TRBJ2-1, with 10 nucleotides matching TRBD1. Germline CDR1 reads LGHNA; CDR2 reads YNFKEQ. Losses at the gene ends were 0 bases for V and 3 bases for J; bases not matched to a gene: 2. The CDR3 has 16 residues.

J is TRBJ1-2 and V is TRBV9; 7 bases are shared with TRBD1. This CDR3 is 14 amino acids long. Unmatched junction bases numbered 5, after V lost 4 bases and J lost 2 bases. In germline, CDR1 is SGDLS, CDR2 YYNGEE. The CDR3 region has the DNA TGTGCCAGCAGCCCCGGGACAGAGAACTATGGCTACACCTTC. This encodes CASSPGTENYGYTF.

The chain combines TRBV7-2 with TRBJ2-4; D might be TRBD2 (7 bases). Trimming pared 5 bases from V and 12 bases from J, leaving 17 bases between. In germline, CDR1 is SGHTA, CDR2 FQGNSA. The CDR3 totals 13 residues. Written as DNA, the CDR3 is TGTGCCAGCAGCGGGGGGGCTGGGGAAGCTCAGTACTTC. Translated: CASSGGAGEAQYF.

This chain uses TRBV4-2 with TRBJ2-5; D may be TRBD2 (6 bases). V shed 5 bases and J shed 5 bases, with 12 bases lying between them. The germline gives CDR1 LGHNA, CDR2 YNFKEQ. The CDR3 extends over 13 amino acids. The CDR3 sequence is CASSGRGWETQYF. The DNA of the CDR3 is TGTGCCAGCAGCGGGCGGGGCTGGGAGACCCAGTACTTC.

This chain connects TRBV19 to TRBJ1-4, with D possibly being TRBD1 (5 bases). V gave up 7 bases and J gave up 5 bases, with 20 bases separating them. Germline V gene lookup returns CDR1 LNHDA and CDR2 SQIVND (reference sequence). This CDR3 comprises 16 residues. The CDR3 bases are TGTGCCAGTACCACAGGAAGGCTAAACGGGAATGAAAAACTGTTTTTT. Its translation is CASTTGRLNGNEKLFF.

The chain carries TRBV18 and TRBJ1-5; possibly TRBD1 for D (5 bases). Germline V gene lookup returns CDR1 KGHSH and CDR2 LQKENI. The CDR3 has 15 residues. Trimming cost V 3 bases and J 2 bases, with 11 bases left between them. The CDR3 bases are TGTGCCAGCTCACCGACGGGGGGGGGCAATCAGCCCCAGCATTTT. The encoded protein is CASSPTGGGNQPQHF.

V gene TRBV5-8 combines with J gene TRBJ1-4; the D gene is possibly TRBD1 (6 bases). V was shortened by 5 bases and J by 7 bases, with 24 bases between the two germline ends. The CDR3 extends over 17 amino acids. Germline values: CDR1 SGHTS, CDR2 YDEGEE. In DNA form, the CDR3 reads TGTGCCAGCAGGTCCTGGGGGGGCCCCGCGGAGGGTGAAAAACTGTTTTTT. This translates into CASRSWGGPAEGEKLFF.

V is TRBV9 and J is TRBJ2-3, with TRBD2 as a possible D gene (7 bases). The V end lost 2 bases, the J end lost 1 base, and 14 bases lay between the germline ends. Per the germline V gene, CDR1 is SGDLS and CDR2 is YYNGEE. The CDR3 is 16 residues long. CDR3 in DNA: TGTGCCAGCAGCGTCGGGGGGCAGGGACGCACAGATACGCAGTATTTT. Its protein is CASSVGGQGRTDTQYF.

Here the CDR3 DNA reads TGTGCCAGCAGCTTAGAGCGGGGGGCCGGGGAGCTGTTTTTT. Protein: CASSLERGAGELFF. The rearrangement links TRBV11-2 to TRBJ2-2, with 8 bases lining up with TRBD2. V lost 0 bases, J lost 6 bases, and 0 bases stayed unmatched. CDR1 is SGHAT and CDR2 is FQNNGV in the germline V gene. The CDR3 loop spans 14 amino acids.

The chain has TRBV9 and TRBJ2-7; TRBD1 agrees at 12 bases. J gave up 7 bases and V 4 bases, and 9 bases lay outside the gene matches. Germline V lookup: CDR1 SGDLS, CDR2 YYNGEE. The CDR3 totals 15 residues. The CDR3 region has the DNA TGTGCCAGCAGCCCGTCGGGACAGGGGGCGGGGGAGCAGTACTTC. Translated, it gives CASSPSGQGAGEQYF.

The CDR3 bases are TGTGCCAGCAGGCTTAGCGGGAGGGCCGCAGATACGCAGTATTTT. This translates into CASRLSGRAADTQYF. The chain recombines TRBV27 with TRBJ2-3, with 11 bases aligning to TRBD2. CDR3 length: 15 amino acids. Germline values: CDR1 MNHEY, CDR2 SMNVEV (reference sequence). Germline trimming cut 6 bases from V and 4 bases from J; bases unmatched to any gene: 6.

This rearrangement joins TRBV11-2 to TRBJ2-2, with 7 bases aligning to TRBD2. The ends lost 8 bases at V and 7 bases at J; junction bases unmatched: 16. Germline V gives CDR1 SGHAT, CDR2 FQNNGV. This CDR3 contains 16 residues. CDR3 loop: CASGSLRREKVGELFF. In DNA, the CDR3 is TGTGCCAGCGGATCCCTTAGGCGGGAGAAGGTCGGGGAGCTGTTTTTT.

The chain links TRBV7-9 to TRBJ1-1, with D hard to call. V lost 3 bases and J lost 3, with 8 bases in between. Germline V gene lookup returns CDR1 SEHNR and CDR2 FQNEAQ (reference sequence). This CDR3 region has 13 residues. DNA of the CDR3: TGTGCCAGCAGCTTTCGGCGGGACACTGAAGCTTTCTTT. Its protein product is CASSFRRDTEAFF.

Written as DNA, the CDR3 is TGTGCCAGCAGTGCCTCCGGGACAGGCGAGCAGTACTTC. Amino acids: CASSASGTGEQYF. The rearrangement links TRBV27 to TRBJ2-7; 8 nucleotides line up with TRBD1. The CDR3 has 13 residues. Per the germline V gene, CDR1 is MNHEY and CDR2 is SMNVEV (reference sequence). V gave up 5 bases and J gave up 6 bases; unmatched junction bases: 6.

The chain couples TRBV9 to TRBJ2-5; the D gene is possibly TRBD1 (7 bases). The CDR3 is 15 amino acids. Germline-derived CDR1 and CDR2 are SGDLS and YYNGEE. The V end was cut by 4 bases, the J end by 4 bases, with 17 bases between. DNA for the CDR3: TGTGCCAGCAGCCTCGGACAGGTGGGAGGAGAGACCCAGTACTTC. Translated: CASSLGQVGGETQYF. Full variable domain (rest looked up from reference TRBV9 and TRBJ2-5): DSGVTQTPKHLITATGQRVTLRCSPRSGDLSVYWYQQSLDQGLQFLIQYYNGEERAKGNILERFSAQQFPDLHSELNLSSLELGDSALYFCASSLGQVGGETQYFGPGTRLLVL.

The gene calls are TRBV28 and TRBJ2-3; 11 positions agree with TRBD2. The V segment lost 2 bases and the J segment 4 bases; nucleotides outside the gene matches: 8. CDR3 length equals 17 residues. The germline gives CDR1 MDHEN, CDR2 SYDVKM. The CDR3 nucleotides are TGTGCCAGCAGTTTACCAACTAGCGGGAGTTCCGCAGATACGCAGTATTTT. Translation: CASSLPTSGSSADTQYF.

This clone came up a few times. The chain joins TRBV5-1 to TRBJ2-7; the D gene is possibly TRBD1 (5 bases). The length of the CDR3 is 14 residues. Germline V gene data show CDR1 as SGHRS and CDR2 as YFSETQ. V gave up 1 base and J gave up 3 bases, with 11 bases separating them. CDR3 nucleotide sequence: TGCGCCAGCAGCTTGCAGACAGCCTTCTACGAGCAGTACTTC. Protein sequence: CASSLQTAFYEQYF.

The sample holds one count of this clone. The chain joins TRBV28 to TRBJ1-2; tentative D call: TRBD1 (5 bases). Germline lookup yields CDR1 MDHEN and CDR2 SYDVKM. Between the trimmed V and J ends, which lost 3 bases and 6 bases, there was a span of 14 bases. The CDR3 loop spans 14 amino acids. The CDR3 spells CASSLGGERDGYTF. CDR3 in DNA: TGTGCCAGCAGTTTGGGGGGGGAAAGGGATGGCTACACCTTC.

The chain links TRBV28 to TRBJ1-4; 9 bases line up with TRBD1. V was pared by 5 bases and J by 7 bases, with 5 bases of the junction left unmatched. This CDR3 spans 14 amino acids. Germline CDR1 reads MDHEN; CDR2 reads SYDVKM. In DNA form, the CDR3 reads TGTGCCAGCAGTCCGGGGACAGGGATTGAAAAACTGTTTTTT. It yields the protein CASSPGTGIEKLFF.

The chain recombines TRBV4-2 with TRBJ1-2, with D possibly matching TRBD1 (6 bases). V lost 0 bases and J lost 4, with 18 bases in between. Per germline, CDR1 LGHNA and CDR2 YNFKEQ. The CDR3 is 17 residues long. In DNA, the CDR3 is TGTGCCAGCAGCCAAGATTCACCACAGGGTAATGGCTATGGCTACACCTTC. Protein product: CASSQDSPQGNGYGYTF.

The gene calls are TRBV6-6 and TRBJ2-7, with 8 bases aligning to TRBD1. Germline V gene lookup returns CDR1 MNHNY and CDR2 SVGAGI (reference sequence). The CDR3 has 14 residues. After removal of 4 bases from V and 5 bases from J, the junction contained 7 bases not matched to a gene. Here the CDR3 DNA reads TGTGCCAGCAGTTTTCCGGACAGGGAGAACGAGCAGTACTTC. Its translation is CASSFPDRENEQYF.

The chain employs TRBV6-5 and TRBJ2-1; 9 bases match TRBD2. V lost 3 bases, J lost 5 bases, and 2 bases stayed unmatched. Germline values: CDR1 MNHEY, CDR2 SVGAGI. This CDR3 is built from 14 residues. The DNA of the CDR3 is TGTGCCAGCAGTTATGGGACTAGCCACAATGAGCAGTTCTTC. This encodes CASSYGTSHNEQFF.